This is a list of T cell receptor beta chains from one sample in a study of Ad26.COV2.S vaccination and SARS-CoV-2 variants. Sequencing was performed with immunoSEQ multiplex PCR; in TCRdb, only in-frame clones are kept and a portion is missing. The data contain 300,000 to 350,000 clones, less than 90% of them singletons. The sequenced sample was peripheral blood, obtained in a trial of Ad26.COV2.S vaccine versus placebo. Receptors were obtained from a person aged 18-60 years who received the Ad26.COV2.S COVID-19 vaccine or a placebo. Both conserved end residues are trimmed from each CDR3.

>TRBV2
ASPRGTDYPPQH
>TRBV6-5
ASSYTRKTGNTIY
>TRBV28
ASSTTATYNEQF
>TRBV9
ASSVGGSGGYT
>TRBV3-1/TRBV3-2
ASTTSGKNIQY
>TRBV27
ASSRDRSNQPQH
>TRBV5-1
ASSLGQGRNTEAF
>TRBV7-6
ASSLLETRALF
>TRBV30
AWSVTGLNNYGYT
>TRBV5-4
ASSWQTGAGNEQF
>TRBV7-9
ASSLGLADPTDTQY
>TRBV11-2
ASSSDGLATDTQY
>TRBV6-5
ASSYSAGVYEQY
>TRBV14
ASSQDLGTGVYGYT
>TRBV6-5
ASSYSNRGRYNEQF
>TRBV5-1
ASSLDSRKFYEQY
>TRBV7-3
ASSVPQGLLF
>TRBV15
ATSRESDRVRGYT
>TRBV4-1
ASSQGPGASNYGYT
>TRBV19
ASARGPPPYEQY
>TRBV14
ASSQVLGLVETQY
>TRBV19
ASKRTGGQLDPNEQF
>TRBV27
ASSLKQPYYEQY
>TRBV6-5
ASSYSRISNYEQY
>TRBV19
ASHNNEQF
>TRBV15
ATSSDKNTEAF
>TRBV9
ASSVSETSGRAHTGELF
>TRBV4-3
ASSQDGIREKLF
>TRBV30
AWRKTGLAGNTIY
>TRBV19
ASTSPPLNTEAF
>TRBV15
ATSRDRFAGNEKLF
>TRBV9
ASSFRVGSDTQY
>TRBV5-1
ASSLGQDSYEQY
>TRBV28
ASSFTDNTEAF
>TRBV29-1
SADQIQETQY
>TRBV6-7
ASSYWGIQPQH
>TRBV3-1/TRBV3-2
ASSQTRLHTGGPYTGELF
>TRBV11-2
ASSLEGLTNEKLF
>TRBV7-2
ASTNPTGVLDGYT
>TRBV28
ASSSSFDRGKGYEQY
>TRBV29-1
SVEGGQGSYEQY